This section outlines one T cell receptor (beta chain) sequence together with its context. How the authors handled the data: How many nucleated cells were present was estimated from reference gene primer amplification. The repertoire was sequenced with immunoSEQ multiplex PCR; TCRdb's copy has only in-frame clones and lacks some. V and J calls and clone size are copied from that table; D and trimming were computed from the DNA. In the table there are around 360,000 clones, approximately 87% of which are singletons. This sample is drawn from a study of blood T cell repertoires in COVID-19. Overall study context: Specimens from acute and convalescent COVID-19 originated in the United States, Italy and Spain. T cells, B-cell-depleted T cells, or PBMCs supplied cDNA or gDNA.

This CDR3 comprises 15 residues. The germline V and J ends were trimmed by 1 base and 3 bases, with 9 bases remaining between them. The germline V gene has CDR1 LNHNV and CDR2 YYDKDF (reference sequence). Seattle enrolled patients during active infection and tracked them longitudinally. The V and J genes are TRBV15 and TRBJ2-2, with a weak D call TRBD2 (6 bases). Material: peripheral blood. This receptor was obtained from a woman aged 30 to 39 with COVID-19, enrolled during active disease. CDR3: CATSRAGVDTGELFF. The CDR3 DNA sequence: TGTGCCACCAGCAGAGCGGGAGTTGACACCGGGGAGCTGTTTTTT.